This is a list of T cell receptor beta chains from one sample in a study of cytotoxic CD8 clonotypes in ibrutinib-treated CLL. Assay: immunoSEQ multiplex PCR; the TCRdb copy retains only in-frame clones and omits some. In the table there are over 120,000 clones, about three quarters of which are singletons. Sequencing used PBMCs, obtained after 24 months of ibrutinib treatment. The receptors come from a human donor with chronic lymphocytic leukemia. The CDR3 runs from the conserved cysteine through the conserved F or W. The D gene is left open where the match is weak. The size entry is marked missing in some rows and otherwise reads once, few, many or a size class.

clone_size	d_call	v_call	j_call	cdr3_nt	cdr3_aa
few	NA	TRBV6-6	TRBJ2-7	TGTGCCAGCAGTTACCCCCCGAGGGGGGCTTCCTACGAGCAGTACTTC	CASSYPPRGASYEQYF
NA	TRBD1	TRBV5-1	TRBJ1-2	TGCGCCAGCACACCCGACAGGGGGCGAACCTATGGCTACACCTTC	CASTPDRGRTYGYTF
NA	NA	TRBV27	TRBJ1-2	TGTGCCAGCGGCACAGGGGGCTACACCTTC	CASGTGGYTF
once	TRBD2	TRBV28	TRBJ2-1	TGTGCCAGCAGCCCGACTAGCGGGGGATACAATGAGCAGTTCTTC	CASSPTSGGYNEQFF
NA	NA	TRBV2	TRBJ2-4	TGTGCCAGCAGCCCCGGCCCCACCAAAAACATTCAGTACTTC	CASSPGPTKNIQYF
few	NA	TRBV9	TRBJ2-1	TGTGCCAGAAGGAACAATGAGCAGTTCTTC	CARRNNEQFF
NA	NA	TRBV7-3	TRBJ2-2	TGTGCCAGCAGCCCTGGGGGGCCGAACGGGGAGCTGTTTTTT	CASSPGGPNGELFF
once	TRBD2	TRBV4-1	TRBJ2-3	TGCGCCAGCAGCCACCCCCCCTCGCTAGCGGGGGGGGCGGATACGCAGTATTTT	CASSHPPSLAGGADTQYF
NA	NA	TRBV15	TRBJ1-3	TGTGCCACCAGCAGAGATCTCGGGGGCCCTGGAAACACCATATATTTT	CATSRDLGGPGNTIYF
NA	TRBD2	TRBV7-2	TRBJ2-5	TGTGCCAGCAGCTCCCGCGGGGGGGCGGGGGAGACCCAGTACTTC	CASSSRGGAGETQYF
NA	TRBD2	TRBV6-1	TRBJ2-2	TGTGCCAGCAGTACTAGCGGGAACACCGGGGAGCTGTTTTTT	CASSTSGNTGELFF
NA	NA	TRBV7-8	TRBJ1-4	TGTGCCAGCAGCTTAGCGGGGGCGGCTAATGAAAAACTGTTTTTT	CASSLAGAANEKLFF
NA	NA	TRBV4-2	TRBJ2-3	TGTGCCAGCAGCCAAGAAACGGGGGAGATAACAGATACGCAGTATTTT	CASSQETGEITDTQYF
few	NA	TRBV27	TRBJ1-1	TGTGCCAGCAGTTTATTTTGGGGCGCTGAAGCTTTCTTT	CASSLFWGAEAFF
many	TRBD2	TRBV5-1	TRBJ2-1	TGCGCCAGCAGCCCGGACGGGGGGGCTCTGAATGAGCAGTTCTTC	CASSPDGGALNEQFF
NA	NA	TRBV30	TRBJ1-2	TGTGCCTGGAGCATGGGGGCCAGGAGGCCACCAGGCTACACCTTC	CAWSMGARRPPGYTF
NA	TRBD1	TRBV5-6	TRBJ2-4	TGTGCCAGCACCCGGACAGGGGAAAACATTCAGTACTTC	CASTRTGENIQYF
NA	NA	TRBV30	TRBJ2-4	TGTGCCTGGAGTGGAATCGAAAACATTCAGTACTTC	CAWSGIENIQYF
NA	NA	TRBV6-5	TRBJ1-1	TGTGCCACCCGCTTGGGGGGGAGGACTGAAGCTTTCTTT	CATRLGGRTEAFF
NA	NA	TRBV27	TRBJ2-5	TGTGCCAGCTGGGCCCTTAACCTCCAAGAGACCCAGTACTTC	CASWALNLQETQYF
NA	NA	TRBV6-5	TRBJ2-7	TGTGCCAGCAGTTACTCGAGGTGGAACGAGCAGTACTTC	CASSYSRWNEQYF
NA	NA	TRBV7-9	TRBJ2-2	TGTGCCAGCAGCCCGGGGAACGCCGGGGAGCTGTTTTTT	CASSPGNAGELFF
NA	NA	TRBV6-5	TRBJ2-1	TGTGCCAGCAGTTACTCCGCGACCGGGGCGGAGCAGTTCTTC	CASSYSATGAEQFF